The 25 T cell receptor beta chains given below trace back to one sample, sequenced in a study of cytomegalovirus exposure and HLA in healthy donors. The study ran its PCR with 60 Vbeta and 13 Jbeta primers. Sequencing used immunoSEQ multiplex PCR; TCRdb keeps in-frame clones, though not all of them. This repertoire shows about 150,000 clones, roughly 72% found once; its top ten account for approximately 2%. Input material: PBMCs. The receptors here all came from a middle-aged man in good health and CMV-seronegative.

The gene calls are TRBV10-3 and TRBJ1-1; D is perhaps TRBD1 (5 bases). The CDR3 covers 14 residues. CDR1 ENHRY and CDR2 SYGVKD come from the germline V gene. The V end was cut by 5 bases, the J end by 6 bases, with 16 bases between. As DNA, the CDR3 is TGTGCCATCAGTTCCGGACAACTTGGGGCTGAAGCTTTCTTT. Translated, it gives CAISSGQLGAEAFF.

This clone was observed a few times. The chain joins TRBV4-3 to TRBJ1-5; 8 bases are shared with TRBD1. The CDR3 length is 14 residues. V was pared by 4 bases and J by 2 bases, with 1 base of the junction left unmatched. Germline lookup yields CDR1 LGHNA and CDR2 YSLEER. CDR3: CASSPTGGNQPQHF. CDR3 sequence (DNA): TGCGCCAGCAGCCCGACAGGGGGCAATCAGCCCCAGCATTTT.

This rearrangement joins TRBV6-1 to TRBJ1-1; D perhaps matches TRBD1 (6 bases). The CDR3 runs 13 residues. V was shortened by 6 bases and J by 3 bases, with 11 bases between the two germline ends. Germline V CDR1 and CDR2: MNHNS, SASEGT. The CDR3 sequence: CASRQGRDTEAFF. The CDR3 coding sequence is TGTGCCAGCAGGCAGGGGAGGGACACTGAAGCTTTCTTT.

This chain links TRBV5-4 with TRBJ2-7; 11 nucleotides agree with TRBD2. Germline assignment: CDR1 SGHNT and CDR2 YYREEE (reference sequence). J gave up 6 bases and V 4 bases, and 6 bases lay outside the gene matches. This CDR3 is 14 amino acids long. CDR3 DNA: TGTGCCAGCAGCCTTAGCGGGGGGGCCCGCGAGCAGTACTTC. Translated: CASSLSGGAREQYF.

The rearrangement links TRBV5-6 to TRBJ2-7, with 7 bases identical to TRBD2. The germline gives CDR1 SGHDT, CDR2 YYEEEE. The CDR3 contains 14 residues. V dropped 0 bases and J dropped 6; count of bases not matched to a gene: 6. CDR3 DNA: TGTGCCAGCAGCTTGGGTGGGAGCGGGGCCGAGCAGTACTTC. Translating it yields CASSLGGSGAEQYF. Together with reference TRBV5-6 and TRBJ2-7, the CDR3 gives the full variable domain: DAGVTQSPTHLIKTRGQQVTLRCSPKSGHDTVSWYQQALGQGPQFIFQYYEEEERQRGNFPDRFSGHQFPNYSSELNVNALLLGDSALYLCASSLGGSGAEQYFGPGTRLTVT.

V gene TRBV7-9 combines with J gene TRBJ1-2; no definite D call. Germline lookup yields CDR1 SEHNR and CDR2 FQNEAQ (reference sequence). The CDR3 loop spans 14 amino acids. Between the trimmed V and J ends, which lost 8 bases and 4 bases, there was a span of 17 bases. The chain's CDR3 is CASGRSVDRYGYTF. CDR3 bases: TGTGCCAGCGGCCGGAGTGTCGACCGCTATGGCTACACCTTC.

This chain joins TRBV7-9 and TRBJ2-3; D not certain. This CDR3 has 17 residues. V was clipped by 5 bases and J by 2 bases, with 20 bases between them. CDR1 is SEHNR, CDR2 FQNEAQ, per germline (reference sequence). CDR3 nucleotides: TGTGCCAGCAGCCCCCAAAGAGAGACTCCTTACACAGATACGCAGTATTTT. Its protein product is CASSPQRETPYTDTQYF. The full variable domain, rest sourced from reference TRBV7-9 and TRBJ2-3, is DTGVSQNPRHKITKRGQNVTFRCDPISEHNRLYWYRQTLGQGPEFLTYFQNEAQLEKSRLLSDRFSAERPKGSFSTLEIQRTEQGDSAMYLCASSPQRETPYTDTQYFGPGTRLTVL.

This rearrangement joins TRBV6-1 to TRBJ2-2, with 10 positions matching TRBD1. The germline V gene encodes CDR1 MNHNS and CDR2 SASEGT. Trimming at V came to 5 bases and at J to 7 bases, leaving 4 bases not matched to a gene. CDR3 length: 14 residues. The CDR3 region is CASSQTGGNGELFF. CDR3 nucleotides: TGTGCCAGCAGTCAGACAGGGGGCAACGGGGAGCTGTTTTTT.

V and J are TRBV5-8 and TRBJ2-7; 7 nucleotides align to TRBD1. Trimming took 0 bases from V and 5 from J; bases not matched to a gene: 2. CDR1 is SGHTS and CDR2 is YDEGEE in the germline V gene. There are 13 residues in the CDR3. The chain's CDR3 is CASSLEQGDEQYF. CDR3 nucleotides: TGTGCCAGCAGCTTGGAGCAGGGGGACGAGCAGTACTTC.

The genes are TRBV18 and TRBJ2-3, with 7 bases lining up with TRBD2. The CDR3 is 16 residues long. From germline, CDR1 is KGHSH and CDR2 LQKENI. V lost 1 base and J lost 2; bases outside the gene matches: 6. The CDR3 region has the DNA TGTGCCAGCTCACCACTCGAGCGGGGCCACACAGATACGCAGTATTTT. It translates to CASSPLERGHTDTQYF.

The gene calls are TRBV14 and TRBJ1-2, with D unresolved. V was pared by 0 bases and J by 7 bases, with 15 bases between. Per the germline V gene, CDR1 is SGHDN and CDR2 is FVKESK. This CDR3 has 15 amino acids. The CDR3 region has the DNA TGTGCCAGCAGCCAAGATCTGCGGGGAGGAATTGGCTACACCTTC. This sequence encodes CASSQDLRGGIGYTF. The full variable domain, with the rest looked up from reference TRBV14 and TRBJ1-2, is EAGVTQFPSHSVIEKGQTVTLRCDPISGHDNLYWYRRVMGKEIKFLLHFVKESKQDESGMPNNRFLAERTGGTYSTLKVQPAELEDSGVYFCASSQDLRGGIGYTFGSGTRLTVV.

Comment on this clone: Germline is not matched at one junction end, which may reflect a read error. The V gene is TRBV29-1, the J gene TRBJ1-5; 9 nucleotides match TRBD1. Looked up from germline, CDR1 is SQVTM and CDR2 is ANQGSEA. This CDR3 is 13 amino acids long. CDR3 sequence reads: CSVRGQGNQPQNF. The DNA of the CDR3 is TGCAGCGTTAGGGGACAGGGTAATCAGCCCCAGAATTTT.

This clone was recorded a few times. The CDR3 DNA reads TGTGCTTCCGGGACTCCGAATCAGCCCCAGCATTTT. The encoded protein is CASGTPNQPQHF. The chain carries TRBV30 and TRBJ1-5; a weak D match, TRBD1 (5 bases). Germline CDR1 GTSNPN, CDR2 SVGIG (reference sequence). CDR3 size: 12 residues.

The genes are TRBV9 and TRBJ2-7; possible D gene TRBD1, 6 bases. The ends were cut back, 0 bases at V and 7 bases at J, with 14 bases in the middle. The V gene's germline CDR1 is SGDLS and CDR2 YYNGEE. The CDR3 totals 14 residues. The CDR3 is CASSVAPQGGEQYF. DNA for the CDR3: TGTGCCAGCAGCGTAGCCCCACAGGGTGGTGAGCAGTACTTC.

The rearrangement joins TRBV2 to TRBJ2-3; possibly TRBD2 for D (6 bases). This CDR3 is built from 15 residues. V was pared by 4 bases and J by 3 bases, with 14 bases between. Germline loops: CDR1 SNHLY, CDR2 FYNNEI. CDR3 region: CASSGEAQWTDTQYF. CDR3 nucleotide sequence: TGTGCCAGCAGTGGGGAGGCTCAGTGGACAGATACGCAGTATTTT.

The chain recombines TRBV6-5 with TRBJ1-2, with TRBD1 matching 7 bases. The CDR3 contains 14 residues. In germline, CDR1 is MNHEY, CDR2 SVGAGI. The ends lost 6 bases at V and 8 bases at J; junction bases unmatched: 12. CDR3 DNA sequence: TGTGCCAGCAGAAAGACAGGGCCCATGTGGGGCTACACCTTC. Translation: CASRKTGPMWGYTF.

The V and J genes are TRBV19 and TRBJ1-4; D may be TRBD1 (5 bases). V shed 3 bases and J shed 4 bases, with 15 bases lying between them. The germline CDR1 and CDR2 sequences are LNHDA and SQIVND (reference sequence). This CDR3 has 16 residues. The CDR3 nucleotides read TGTGCCAGTAGTATTCCAGGTTGGGGCGATAATGAAAAACTGTTTTTT. The encoded protein is CASSIPGWGDNEKLFF.

V usage is TRBV2 and J usage is TRBJ1-6; the match to TRBD1 covers 8 bases. CDR1 and CDR2 from the germline V gene are SNHLY and FYNNEI. V shed 2 bases, J shed 6 bases, and the junction held 6 bases outside the gene matches. The CDR3 length is 16 residues. Here the CDR3 reads CASSEQPGGLNSPLHF. As DNA, the CDR3 is TGTGCCAGCAGTGAACAGCCAGGGGGCCTTAATTCACCCCTCCACTTT.

The chain links TRBV19 to TRBJ2-4; D perhaps matches TRBD1 (6 bases). The V and J ends lost 3 bases and 6 bases respectively, with 12 bases between them. Germline loops: CDR1 LNHDA, CDR2 SQIVND (reference sequence). CDR3 length equals 14 residues. CDR3 sequence (DNA): TGTGCCAGTAGTATTCCTCGACAGGCAAACATTCAGTACTTC. This codes for CASSIPRQANIQYF.

This clone was seen a single time. The chain links TRBV27 to TRBJ1-3; 9 bases are a match to TRBD1. The CDR3 totals 15 residues. Germline V gene sequence: CDR1 MNHEY, CDR2 SMNVEV (reference sequence). The junction had 7 bases not matched to a gene; V was cut back by 7 bases and J by 3 bases. In DNA form, the CDR3 reads TGTGCCAGCAAAAGACAGGGGGACGGTGGAAACACCATATATTTT. Protein sequence: CASKRQGDGGNTIYF.

A single count supports this clone. For the CDR3, the DNA is TGCGCCAGCAGCCAAGGGCCCTTCTACGAGCAGTACTTC. Its translation: CASSQGPFYEQYF. The chain couples TRBV4-1 to TRBJ2-7; D is unclear. V was clipped by 1 base and J by 3 bases, with 7 bases between them. The V gene's germline CDR1 is MGHRA and CDR2 YSYEKL. This CDR3 is built from 13 residues.

The rearrangement joins TRBV19 to TRBJ2-6; 9 bases line up with TRBD1. The CDR3 has 18 amino acids. Germline loops: CDR1 LNHDA, CDR2 SQIVND (reference sequence). V shed 2 bases, J shed 2 bases, and the junction held 7 bases outside the gene matches. CDR3 DNA sequence: TGTGCCAGTAGTATATCCGGGACAGGGTTCGCTGGGGCCAACGTCCTGACTTTC. Amino acids: CASSISGTGFAGANVLTF.

In this sample, this clone turned up a few times. The chain combines TRBV4-1 with TRBJ2-5; 8 nucleotides align to TRBD2. The V gene's germline CDR1 is MGHRA and CDR2 YSYEKL. V gave up 4 bases and J gave up 2 bases; unmatched junction bases: 6. This CDR3 has 15 residues. CDR3 in DNA: TGCGCCAGCAGCCCAGGGCGGGGGGCGCAAGAGACCCAGTACTTC. This codes for CASSPGRGAQETQYF.

V usage is TRBV15 and J usage is TRBJ1-2; perhaps TRBD1 as D (5 bases). Germline CDR1 reads LNHNV; CDR2 reads YYDKDF (reference sequence). Trimming took 3 bases from V and 9 from J, leaving 14 bases between them. The CDR3 has 13 amino acids. CDR3 nucleotide sequence: TGTGCCACCAGCAGCGTACCGGGACTTAGCTACACCTTC. It encodes CATSSVPGLSYTF.

V is TRBV7-2 and J is TRBJ1-1; possible D gene TRBD1, 5 bases. Trimming cost V 6 bases and J 5 bases, with 13 bases left between them. Germline assignment: CDR1 SGHTA and CDR2 FQGNSA. The CDR3 length is 13 residues. CDR3 nucleotide sequence: TGTGCCAGCAGTCGGACGGGGGGAACTGAAGCTTTCTTT. Its protein product is CASSRTGGTEAFF.